The present T cell receptor (beta chain) was sequenced within a study of blood T cell repertoires in COVID-19. Across the whole study: Acute and convalescent COVID-19 specimens originated in the United States, Italy and Spain. T cells, B-cell-depleted T cells, or PBMCs provided the cDNA or gDNA that served as material.

How the authors handled the data: Reference gene primer amplification in the assay estimated nucleated cell counts. The repertoire was sequenced with immunoSEQ multiplex PCR; TCRdb's copy has only in-frame clones and lacks some. The DNA gave D and trimming, while V, J and clone size come from that table. The sample shows roughly 250,000 clones, more than 85% of them seen only once. The CDR3 spans 16 residues. The V and J ends lost 5 bases and 0 bases, in that order; junction bases with no gene match: 9. The germline V gene has CDR1 MNHEY and CDR2 SMNVEV (reference sequence). This clone has just one count.

The TCR originated in a man younger than 40 with acute or convalescent COVID-19. The chain joins TRBV27 to TRBJ2-7, with 8 bases aligning to TRBD1. Material: peripheral blood. Written as DNA, the CDR3 is TGTGCCAGCAGTCCCAGGGCAGGGGGCAGCTCCTACGAGCAGTACTTC. Translated, it gives CASSPRAGGSSYEQYF.